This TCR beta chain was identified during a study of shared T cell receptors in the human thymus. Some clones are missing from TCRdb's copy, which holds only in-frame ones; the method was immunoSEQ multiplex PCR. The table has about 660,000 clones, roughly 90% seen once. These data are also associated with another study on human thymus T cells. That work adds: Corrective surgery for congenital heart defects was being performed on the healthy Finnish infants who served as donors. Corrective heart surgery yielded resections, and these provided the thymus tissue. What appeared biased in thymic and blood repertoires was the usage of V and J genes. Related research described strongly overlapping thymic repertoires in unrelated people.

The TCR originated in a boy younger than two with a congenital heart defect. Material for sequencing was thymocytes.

The CDR3, as DNA: TGTGCCAGCAGCTTTGCGGGAGGCTACAATGAGCAGTTCTTC. Amino acid sequence: CASSFAGGYNEQFF. The J gene is TRBJ2-1, the V gene TRBV5-6, with 8 bases aligning to TRBD2. The CDR3 runs to 14 residues. The ends lost 2 bases at V and 3 bases at J; junction bases unmatched: 1. From germline, CDR1 is SGHDT and CDR2 YYEEEE.